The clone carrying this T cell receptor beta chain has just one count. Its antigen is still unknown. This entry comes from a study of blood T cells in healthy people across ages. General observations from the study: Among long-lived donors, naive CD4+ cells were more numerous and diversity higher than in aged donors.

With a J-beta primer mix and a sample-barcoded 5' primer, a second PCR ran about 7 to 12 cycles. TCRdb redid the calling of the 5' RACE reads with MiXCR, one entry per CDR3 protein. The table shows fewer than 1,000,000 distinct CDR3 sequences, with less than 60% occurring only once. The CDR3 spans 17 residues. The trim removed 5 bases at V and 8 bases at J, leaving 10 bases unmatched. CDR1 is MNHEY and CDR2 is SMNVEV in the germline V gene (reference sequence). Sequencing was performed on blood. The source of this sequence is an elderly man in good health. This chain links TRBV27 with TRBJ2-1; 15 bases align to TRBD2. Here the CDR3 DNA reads TGTGCCAGCAGTGGCACCGGGACTAGCGGGGGGTTGGATGAGCAGTTCTTC. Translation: CASSGTGTSGGLDEQFF.